This T cell receptor (beta chain) was sequenced for a study of identifying expanded T cells in peripheral blood. TCRdb's table, derived via immunoSEQ multiplex PCR, lists solely in-frame clones and lacks some. The repertoire holds over 75,000 clones, more than 70% seen once, with roughly 4% in the top ten. No infections or other immune events were documented during collection. As regards this clone: Its matching antigen is unknown.

General observations from the study: Technical replicates showed about 1.2 changed clones; roughly two weeks about 16.4; four weeks 19. Across healthy donors, higher total template counts meant significantly greater roughly two-week count variance.

Germline V gene sequence: CDR1 LGHNA, CDR2 YSLEER. V was clipped by 3 bases and J by 4 bases; unmatched bases: 2. The CDR3 has 14 amino acids. The rearrangement links TRBV4-3 to TRBJ2-1; the match to TRBD1 covers 8 bases. The specimen was blood. This clonotype was sampled from a person aged 18 to 75 in good health. This CDR3 reads CASSQGDRYNEQFF. Here the CDR3 DNA reads TGCGCCAGCAGCCAGGGGGACAGGTACAATGAGCAGTTCTTC.